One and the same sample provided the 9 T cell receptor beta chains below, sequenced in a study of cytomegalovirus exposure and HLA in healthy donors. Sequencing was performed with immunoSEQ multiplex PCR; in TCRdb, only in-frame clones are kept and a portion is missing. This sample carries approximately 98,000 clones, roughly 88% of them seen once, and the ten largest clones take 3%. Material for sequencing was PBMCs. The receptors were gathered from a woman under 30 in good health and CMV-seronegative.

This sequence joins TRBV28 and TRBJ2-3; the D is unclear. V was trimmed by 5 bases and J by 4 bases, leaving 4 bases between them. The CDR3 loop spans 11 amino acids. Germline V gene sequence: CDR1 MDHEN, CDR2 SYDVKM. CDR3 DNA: TGTGCCAGCAGTATCTCAGATACGCAGTATTTT. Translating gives CASSISDTQYF.

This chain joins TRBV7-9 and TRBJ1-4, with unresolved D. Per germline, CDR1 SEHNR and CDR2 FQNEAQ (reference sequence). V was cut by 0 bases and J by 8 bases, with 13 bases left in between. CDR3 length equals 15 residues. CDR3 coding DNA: TGTGCCAGCAGCTTAGCTCGGAAGCGGGAAGAAAAACTGTTTTTT. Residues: CASSLARKREEKLFF.

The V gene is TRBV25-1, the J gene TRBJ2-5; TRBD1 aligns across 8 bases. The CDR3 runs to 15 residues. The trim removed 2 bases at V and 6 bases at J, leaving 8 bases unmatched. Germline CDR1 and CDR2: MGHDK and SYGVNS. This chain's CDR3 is CASSEPDRAGQTQYF. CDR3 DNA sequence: TGTGCCAGCAGTGAACCGGACAGGGCGGGTCAGACCCAGTACTTC.

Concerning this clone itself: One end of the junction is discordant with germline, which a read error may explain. The CDR3 reads CSVEAGQALGF. The CDR3 region has the DNA TGCAGCGTTGAGGCAGGACAGGCCCTGGGCTTC. This sequence joins TRBV29-1 and TRBJ1-2, with TRBD1 matching over 7 bases. This CDR3 has 11 amino acids. In germline, CDR1 is SQVTM, CDR2 ANQGSEA.

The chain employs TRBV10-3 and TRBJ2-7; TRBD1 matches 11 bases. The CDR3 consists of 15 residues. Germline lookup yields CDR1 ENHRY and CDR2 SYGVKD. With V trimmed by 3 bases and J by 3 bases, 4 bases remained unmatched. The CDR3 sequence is CAISEPGQGGYEQYF. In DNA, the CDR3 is TGTGCCATCAGTGAACCGGGACAGGGGGGCTACGAGCAGTACTTC.

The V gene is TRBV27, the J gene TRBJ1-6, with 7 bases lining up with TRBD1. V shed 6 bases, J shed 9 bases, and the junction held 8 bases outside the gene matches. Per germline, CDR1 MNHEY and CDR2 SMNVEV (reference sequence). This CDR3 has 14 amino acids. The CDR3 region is CASRRTGGFSPLHF. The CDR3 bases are TGTGCCAGCAGGCGGACAGGCGGCTTTTCACCCCTCCACTTT.

This CDR3 reads CASSPPGSVRLGAYEQYF. The CDR3, as DNA: TGTGCCAGCAGCCCGCCTGGCTCGGTGCGCCTGGGAGCCTACGAGCAGTACTTC. The chain combines TRBV7-9 with TRBJ2-7; tentatively, D is TRBD2 (5 bases). The length of the CDR3 is 18 residues. Trimming pared 5 bases from V and 2 bases from J, leaving 25 bases between. Germline CDR1 reads SEHNR; CDR2 reads FQNEAQ (reference sequence). Looking up the rest from reference TRBV7-9 and TRBJ2-7 gives the full variable domain: DTGVSQNPRHKITKRGQNVTFRCDPISEHNRLYWYRQTLGQGPEFLTYFQNEAQLEKSRLLSDRFSAERPKGSFSTLEIQRTEQGDSAMYLCASSPPGSVRLGAYEQYFGPGTRLTVT.

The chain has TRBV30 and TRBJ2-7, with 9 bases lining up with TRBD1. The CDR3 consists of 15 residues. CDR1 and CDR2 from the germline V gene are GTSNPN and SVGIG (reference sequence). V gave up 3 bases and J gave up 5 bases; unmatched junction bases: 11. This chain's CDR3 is CAWREGGDRDHEQYF. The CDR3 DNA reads TGTGCCTGGAGGGAGGGCGGGGACAGGGACCACGAGCAGTACTTC.

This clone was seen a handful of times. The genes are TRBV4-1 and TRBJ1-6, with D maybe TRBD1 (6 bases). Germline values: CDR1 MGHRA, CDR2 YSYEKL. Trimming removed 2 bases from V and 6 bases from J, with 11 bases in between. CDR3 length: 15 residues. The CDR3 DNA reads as TGCGCCAGCAGCCAATCCGGGACAAGTAATTCACCCCTCCACTTT. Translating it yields CASSQSGTSNSPLHF.